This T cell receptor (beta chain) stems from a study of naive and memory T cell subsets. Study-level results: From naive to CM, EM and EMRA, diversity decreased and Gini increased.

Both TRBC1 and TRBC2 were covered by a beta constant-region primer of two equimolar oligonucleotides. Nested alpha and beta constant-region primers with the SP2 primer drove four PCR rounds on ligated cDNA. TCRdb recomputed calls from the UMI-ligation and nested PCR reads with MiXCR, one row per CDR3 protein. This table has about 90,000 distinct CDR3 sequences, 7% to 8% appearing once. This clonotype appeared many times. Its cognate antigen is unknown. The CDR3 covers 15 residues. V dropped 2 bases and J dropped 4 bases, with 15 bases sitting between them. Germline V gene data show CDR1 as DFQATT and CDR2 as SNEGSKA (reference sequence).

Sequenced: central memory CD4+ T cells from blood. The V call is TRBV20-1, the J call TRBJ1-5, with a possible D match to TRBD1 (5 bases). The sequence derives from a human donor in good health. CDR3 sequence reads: CSARRQRSFNQPQHF. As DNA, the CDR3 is TGCAGTGCTAGACGACAGCGGTCCTTTAATCAGCCCCAGCATTTT.